These 29 T cell receptor beta chains share one sample of origin, sequenced in a study of T cell repertoires in cytomegalovirus infection. Each CDR3 protein is one row after TCRdb ran MiXCR on the reads. This table holds 150,000 to 180,000 distinct CDR3 sequences, roughly a quarter found once. What was sequenced was PBMCs. These receptors came from a human donor in good health (CMV status not recorded). Some clones in this sample may be carry-over from other donors' samples.

The J gene is TRBJ2-2, the V gene TRBV5-1; D gene ambiguous. V lost 4 bases and J lost 0, with 13 bases in between. This CDR3 contains 16 residues. In germline, CDR1 is SGHRS, CDR2 YFSETQ. The CDR3 spells CASSRARQTNTGELFF. The CDR3 DNA reads as TGCGCCAGCAGCCGGGCTAGGCAAACGAACACCGGGGAGCTGTTTTTT.

In this sample, this clonotype turned up many times. The genes are TRBV5-6 and TRBJ2-1; 8 bases are a match to TRBD2. The CDR3 length is 16 residues. Germline CDR1 and CDR2: SGHDT and YYEEEE. V gave up 0 bases and J gave up 8 bases; unmatched junction bases: 10. The CDR3 DNA sequence: TGTGCCAGCAGCTTGGGTGCCGGGACTAGGATTTATGAGCAGTTCTTC. Translating it yields CASSLGAGTRIYEQFF.

This clonotype was detected many times. The V call is TRBV7-9, the J call TRBJ2-3; no clear D. CDR1 is SEHNR, CDR2 FQNEAQ, per germline (reference sequence). This CDR3 region has 15 residues. V lost 0 bases, J lost 7 bases, and 14 bases lay in between. The CDR3 DNA sequence: TGTGCCAGCAGCTTAGCCCCTCCGGCTGTTTATACGCAGTATTTT. Translating it yields CASSLAPPAVYTQYF.

This clonotype occurred many times. The genes are TRBV7-6 and TRBJ2-7; 12 nucleotides align to TRBD1. Germline V gene sequence: CDR1 SGHVS, CDR2 FNYEAQ. Trimming cost V 8 bases and J 8 bases; bases outside gene matches: 7. This CDR3 is built from 13 residues. In DNA form, the CDR3 reads TGTGCCAGCGCACCGGGACAGGGGGCAAAGCAGTACTTC. It codes for CASAPGQGAKQYF.

This clonotype was observed a few times. V and J are TRBV5-1 and TRBJ2-2; D not resolved. Germline-derived CDR1 and CDR2 are SGHRS and YFSETQ. The V end lost 0 bases, the J end lost 4 bases, and 7 bases lay between the germline ends. CDR3 length equals 14 residues. CDR3 loop: CASSLAGTTGELFF. DNA of the CDR3: TGCGCCAGCAGCTTGGCGGGCACCACCGGGGAGCTGTTTTTT.

The table lists this clonotype with a few counts. The chain combines TRBV5-6 with TRBJ2-5; TRBD1 matches 7 bases. Germline V gene sequence: CDR1 SGHDT, CDR2 YYEEEE. The CDR3 length is 15 residues. The trim removed 2 bases at V and 6 bases at J, leaving 10 bases unmatched. The CDR3 here is CASSFSPTGLKTQYF. In DNA, the CDR3 is TGTGCCAGCAGCTTTTCCCCGACAGGGTTGAAGACCCAGTACTTC.

This clonotype was picked up a small number of times. The gene calls are TRBV6-5 and TRBJ2-7; D call uncertain. CDR1 and CDR2 (germline): MNHEY, SVGAGI. CDR3 length equals 14 residues. Trimming took 0 bases from V and 4 from J, leaving 10 bases between them. The CDR3 coding sequence is TGTGCCAGCAGTTACTCGTCGAAGGAGTACGAGCAGTACTTC. Translated, it gives CASSYSSKEYEQYF.

This sequence joins TRBV20-1 and TRBJ1-2; the D gene is possibly TRBD1 (5 bases). The CDR3 extends over 13 amino acids. Trimming cost V 5 bases and J 0 bases, with 10 bases left between them. Germline V gene lookup returns CDR1 DFQATT and CDR2 SNEGSKA (reference sequence). CDR3 region: CSAGGGANYGYTF. The CDR3 DNA reads TGCAGTGCTGGGGGGGGGGCTAACTATGGCTACACCTTC.

J is TRBJ2-7 and V is TRBV29-1; tentative D call: TRBD1 (5 bases). Germline V gene data show CDR1 as SQVTM and CDR2 as ANQGSEA. V was cut by 4 bases and J by 3 bases, with 16 bases left in between. CDR3 length equals 14 residues. The CDR3 loop is CSVVLSTEYYEQYF. In DNA, the CDR3 is TGCAGCGTTGTGCTTTCGACAGAATACTACGAGCAGTACTTC.

Ten or more counts support this clonotype. This chain connects TRBV7-9 to TRBJ2-5; D is possibly TRBD1 (5 bases). CDR3 length: 16 amino acids. Trimming removed 2 bases from V and 1 base from J, with 14 bases in between. Germline V gene sequence: CDR1 SEHNR, CDR2 FQNEAQ (reference sequence). The CDR3 DNA reads TGTGCCAGCAGCTTACGGCAGGGTCTTGGCCAAGAGACCCAGTACTTC. Translating gives CASSLRQGLGQETQYF. Supplemented by reference TRBV7-9 and TRBJ2-5, the full variable domain reads DTGVSQNPRHKITKRGQNVTFRCDPISEHNRLYWYRQTLGQGPEFLTYFQNEAQLEKSRLLSDRFSAERPKGSFSTLEIQRTEQGDSAMYLCASSLRQGLGQETQYFGPGTRLLVL.

The V gene is TRBV7-8, the J gene TRBJ1-2, with TRBD1 as a possible D gene (6 bases). Germline loops: CDR1 SGHVS, CDR2 FQNEAQ. This CDR3 region has 15 residues. Trimming removed 5 bases from V and 1 base from J, with 14 bases in between. The CDR3 loop reads CASSQGSGRNYGYTF. CDR3 DNA sequence: TGTGCCAGCAGCCAGGGGTCAGGGCGTAACTATGGCTACACCTTC. Combining the CDR3 with reference TRBV7-8 and TRBJ1-2 gives the whole variable domain GAGVSQSPRYKVAKRGQDVALRCDPISGHVSLFWYQQALGQGPEFLTYFQNEAQLDKSGLPSDRFFAERPEGSVSTLKIQRTQQEDSAVYLCASSQGSGRNYGYTFGSGTRLTVV.

This clonotype was recorded a few times. This chain links TRBV28 with TRBJ1-2; tentatively, D is TRBD1 (6 bases). CDR1 and CDR2 (germline): MDHEN, SYDVKM. V was shortened by 5 bases and J by 13 bases, with 11 bases between the two germline ends. The CDR3 runs to 10 residues. CDR3 bases: TGTGCCAGCAGTACTGGGGGCCTCACCTTC. Amino acids: CASSTGGLTF.

The chain uses TRBV2 and TRBJ1-1; D not resolved. Germline CDR1 is SNHLY and CDR2 is FYNNEI. This CDR3 comprises 14 residues. V was pared by 1 base and J by 4 bases, with 10 bases between. CDR3 in DNA: TGTGCCAGCAGTGAAGTCGGTTTTGGCACTGAAGCTTTCTTT. Residues: CASSEVGFGTEAFF.

This clonotype was counted a few times. The chain combines TRBV6-5 with TRBJ1-2, with 8 bases matching TRBD1. The V gene end was trimmed by 6 bases and the J gene end by 7 bases; junction bases not matched to a gene: 4. The CDR3 is 12 amino acids. Germline values: CDR1 MNHEY, CDR2 SVGAGI. The CDR3 coding sequence is TGTGCCAGCAGGACGACAGGGGCTGGCTACACCTTC. It yields the protein CASRTTGAGYTF.

The chain is built from TRBV4-3 and TRBJ2-1; D assignment may be TRBD1 or TRBD2 (5 bases each). V lost 0 bases to trimming and J lost 0 bases, with 9 bases between them. CDR1 and CDR2 from the germline V gene are LGHNA and YSLEER. The CDR3 length is 16 residues. The CDR3 here is CASSQDHGASYNEQFF. Here the CDR3 DNA reads TGCGCCAGCAGCCAAGATCACGGGGCCTCCTACAATGAGCAGTTCTTC.

This clonotype has at least ten counts. This chain uses TRBV7-9 with TRBJ2-5; TRBD1 agrees at 11 bases. In germline, CDR1 is SEHNR, CDR2 FQNEAQ (reference sequence). The junction had 7 bases not matched to a gene; V was cut back by 6 bases and J by 4 bases. The CDR3 loop spans 15 amino acids. The CDR3, as DNA: TGTGCCAGCAGACCGGACAGGGGGCTTGTAGAGACCCAGTACTTC. It codes for CASRPDRGLVETQYF.

This clonotype was counted a few times. The chain couples TRBV5-6 to TRBJ2-2, with D unclear. V lost 4 bases, J lost 2 bases, and 9 bases lay in between. Germline CDR1 reads SGHDT; CDR2 reads YYEEEE. The CDR3 loop spans 14 amino acids. CDR3 DNA sequence: TGTGCCAGCAGCGCCACACGTAACACCGGGGAGCTGTTTTTT. Encoded protein: CASSATRNTGELFF.

This clonotype was counted between two and nine times. The rearrangement links TRBV28 to TRBJ2-7, with TRBD1 matching 7 bases. CDR3 size: 15 residues. CDR1 is MDHEN, CDR2 SYDVKM, per germline. The junction had 9 bases not matched to a gene; V was cut back by 5 bases and J by 2 bases. CDR3 DNA sequence: TGTGCCAGCAGTCCCCCGGGACAGCCCCCCTACGAGCAGTACTTC. This translates into CASSPPGQPPYEQYF.

V and J are TRBV29-1 and TRBJ2-7, with D unclear. This CDR3 comprises 13 residues. Per the germline V gene, CDR1 is SQVTM and CDR2 is ANQGSEA. Deletions cut 0 bases from V and 1 base from J, with 7 bases between. CDR3 in amino acids: CSVEDGHSYEQYF. The CDR3 nucleotides read TGCAGCGTTGAAGACGGCCATTCCTACGAGCAGTACTTC.

This clonotype has at least ten counts. The chain combines TRBV6-6 with TRBJ2-5; D possibly uses TRBD1 or TRBD2 (5 bases each). Germline lookup yields CDR1 MNHNY and CDR2 SVGAGI (reference sequence). The CDR3 length is 12 residues. The V and J ends lost 7 bases and 6 bases respectively, with 12 bases between them. The CDR3, as DNA: TGTGCCAGCACCCGGGACGCGAAGACCCAGTACTTC. This sequence encodes CASTRDAKTQYF.

There are many counts of this clonotype. The genes are TRBV7-9 and TRBJ1-4, with 10 bases fitting TRBD1. V dropped 6 bases and J dropped 5; count of bases not matched to a gene: 3. CDR1 SEHNR and CDR2 FQNEAQ come from the germline V gene (reference sequence). This CDR3 contains 14 residues. The chain's CDR3 is CASRGQGRNEKLFF. CDR3 sequence (DNA): TGTGCCAGCAGGGGACAGGGGCGGAATGAAAAACTGTTTTTT.

The chain employs TRBV20-1 and TRBJ2-7, with TRBD1 identical over 8 bases. CDR1 DFQATT and CDR2 SNEGSKA come from the germline V gene (reference sequence). J was trimmed by 0 bases and V by 6 bases; bases with no gene match: 4. The CDR3 has 13 residues. The CDR3 coding sequence is TGCAGTGCCAGGACAGGGAGCTCCTACGAGCAGTACTTC. Translated, it gives CSARTGSSYEQYF.

This chain connects TRBV5-1 to TRBJ2-7, with a tentative D call TRBD1 (6 bases). V was pared by 0 bases and J by 3 bases, with 13 bases between. Germline loops: CDR1 SGHRS, CDR2 YFSETQ. The CDR3 consists of 15 residues. CDR3 DNA sequence: TGCGCCAGCAGCTTGGTTCGCAGGGGAAACTACGAGCAGTACTTC. This encodes CASSLVRRGNYEQYF.

The chain carries TRBV6-1 and TRBJ2-4, with TRBD1 identical over 8 bases. The CDR3 has 13 amino acids. From germline, CDR1 is MNHNS and CDR2 SASEGT. The ends lost 5 bases at V and 7 bases at J; junction bases unmatched: 4. In nucleotides, the CDR3 is TGTGCCAGCAGTAGAGGACAGGGCAACATTCAGTACTTC. Translation: CASSRGQGNIQYF.

V and J are TRBV11-2 and TRBJ1-3; weak D call: TRBD1 (5 bases). CDR1 SGHAT and CDR2 FQNNGV come from the germline V gene. The V end lost 3 bases, the J end lost 8 bases, and 14 bases lay between the germline ends. The CDR3 length is 14 residues. The CDR3 DNA sequence: TGTGCCAGCAGCTTCGGCCAGGGCAGAGACACCATATATTTT. Its translation is CASSFGQGRDTIYF. The whole variable domain, remainder taken from reference TRBV11-2 and TRBJ1-3, is EAGVAQSPRYKIIEKRQSVAFWCNPISGHATLYWYQQILGQGPKLLIQFQNNGVVDDSQLPKDRFSAERLKGVDSTLKIQPAKLEDSAVYLCASSFGQGRDTIYFGEGSWLTVV.

This clonotype was observed many times. The chain combines TRBV28 with TRBJ2-5; 10 bases map to TRBD2. The CDR3 is made up of 14 amino acids. The germline V gene has CDR1 MDHEN and CDR2 SYDVKM. V lost 8 bases to trimming and J lost 6 bases; unmatched junction nucleotides: 9. The CDR3 DNA reads as TGTGCCAGCGCGGGAGCGGGGGGGCTGAAGACCCAGTACTTC. Its translation is CASAGAGGLKTQYF. Supplemented by reference TRBV28 and TRBJ2-5, the full variable domain reads DVKVTQSSRYLVKRTGEKVFLECVQDMDHENMFWYRQDPGLGLRLIYFSYDVKMKEKGDIPEGYSVSREKKERFSLILESASTNQTSMYLCASAGAGGLKTQYFGPGTRLLVL.

The sample holds a few counts of this clonotype. The rearrangement uses TRBV7-9 and TRBJ2-3; a possible D gene is TRBD1 (6 bases). The germline CDR1 and CDR2 sequences are SEHNR and FQNEAQ (reference sequence). Trimming removed 5 bases at V and 5 bases at J, with 14 bases between. The CDR3 spans 14 residues. The CDR3 sequence: CASSLLGAQDTQYF. CDR3 DNA: TGTGCCAGCAGCCTGTTGGGGGCACAAGATACGCAGTATTTT.

The chain uses TRBV2 and TRBJ2-3; the match to TRBD1 covers 9 bases. Unmatched junction bases numbered 3, after V lost 3 bases and J lost 5 bases. The germline V gene encodes CDR1 SNHLY and CDR2 FYNNEI. CDR3 length: 14 amino acids. CDR3 sequence (DNA): TGTGCCAGCAGTGACAGGACAGGGGTAGATACGCAGTATTTT. Its translation is CASSDRTGVDTQYF.

The chain recombines TRBV7-6 with TRBJ2-7, with a possible D match to TRBD2 (6 bases). This CDR3 contains 13 residues. V lost 7 bases and J 4 bases, leaving 14 bases between the germline ends. The germline V gene has CDR1 SGHVS and CDR2 FNYEAQ. The CDR3 reads CASTLQGGYEQYF. The CDR3 DNA is TGTGCCAGCACCCTGCAGGGAGGTTACGAGCAGTACTTC.